This T cell receptor (beta chain) originates from a study of blood T cell repertoires in COVID-19. Background on the study: Whether acute or convalescent, the COVID-19 samples came from the United States, Italy and Spain. Sample material is recorded as cDNA or gDNA derived from T cells, B-cell-depleted T cells, or PBMCs.

This clone was seen just once. Original analysis: Estimation of nucleated cell counts was performed using reference gene primer amplification. Generated by immunoSEQ multiplex PCR, the TCRdb table keeps only in-frame clones and is missing some. V, J and clone size are those of that table, while D and trimming were read from the DNA. The sample yields fewer than 250,000 clones, 92% seen once. The CDR3 is 15 residues long. The V gene's germline CDR1 is MDHEN and CDR2 SYDVKM. Trimming at V came to 6 bases and at J to 4 bases, leaving 10 bases not matched to a gene. The sample comprised peripheral blood. The chain has TRBV28 and TRBJ1-2; 8 nucleotides align to TRBD1. This TCR derives from a man in his thirties or forties with acute or convalescent COVID-19. CDR3 DNA: TGTGCCAGCAGCCTCTCAGGGGGCCCTCCCTATGGCTACACCTTC. Protein: CASSLSGGPPYGYTF.